This T cell receptor (beta chain) was observed in a study of radiotherapy plus CTLA-4 blockade in lung cancer. Whole-study context: Objective response was observed in about 19% of patients, and disease control in just over 30%. Study conclusions and caveats: Radiotherapy with ipilimumab was followed by blood expansion of tumor-derived clones.

V was clipped by 7 bases and J by 4 bases, with 14 bases between them. There are 14 residues in the CDR3. Per the germline V gene, CDR1 is SGHAT and CDR2 is FQNNGV. In regard to this clone: Its specificity is unknown.

Produced via immunoSEQ multiplex PCR; TCRdb's table is partial and in-frame only. The repertoire has some 110,000 clones, just under 90% of them found once; the top ten carry over 6%. The chain carries TRBV11-2 and TRBJ2-1; possibly TRBD2 for D (5 bases). The material was peripheral blood, obtained from a patient treated with radiotherapy plus ipilimumab. The receptor was isolated from a human donor with non-small cell lung cancer that progressed on radiotherapy plus ipilimumab. The CDR3 coding sequence is TGTGCCAGCACTAGCACGAATTCTTACAATGAGCAGTTCTTC. Translation: CASTSTNSYNEQFF.